This T cell receptor (beta chain) was obtained from a study of T cells in Graves' hyperthyroidism and ophthalmopathy. Patients aged 18 to 65 with hyperthyroidism were newly diagnosed, with duration under 2 months. Reasons for excluding patients were uncontrolled infection, other autoimmune disease, pregnancy or lactation. Diagnostic assessment was based on clinical symptoms, serum thyroxine and TRAb, thyroid ultrasound and orbital computed tomography. Study-wide findings and caveats: Most clonotypes expanded in the thyroid (above 0.001) were also present in blood.

This clonotype was observed once. The antigen remains unidentified. Unmatched junction bases numbered 2, after V lost 2 bases and J lost 0 bases. Germline CDR1 reads KGHSH; CDR2 reads LQKENI. The CDR3 consists of 16 residues. Researchers amplified the TCR beta CDR3 regions from RNA transcripts. First-round RT-PCR of the TCR CDR3 relied on the HTBI primer set. TCRdb reprocessed the multiplex PCR reads with MiXCR, giving one entry per CDR3 protein. Of approximately 330,000 distinct CDR3 sequences in the sample, about 20% were seen once. This chain links TRBV18 with TRBJ2-1; TRBD2 matches 9 bases. The receptor was isolated from a woman aged 50 to 65 with Graves' hyperthyroidism. Sequencing was carried out using blood. In DNA form, the CDR3 reads TGTGCCAGCTCACCAGATAGCGGGAGCTCCTACAATGAGCAGTTCTTC. Amino acids: CASSPDSGSSYNEQFF.